This T cell receptor (beta chain) was identified in a study of CD8+ T cells in alopecia areata. Reverse transcription of extracted RNA yielded cDNA, which provided the sequencing template. The protocol was immunoSEQ multiplex PCR, while the TCRdb copy is restricted to in-frame clones and leaves out a portion. This table has roughly 120,000 clones, around 58% appearing once. Treatment specified: oral pan-JAK inhibitor, 5-10 mg twice daily. Sorting from PBMCs produced CD4+ and CD8+ T cells. Germline V gene sequence: CDR1 MGHDK, CDR2 SYGVNS. The V end was cut by 8 bases, the J end by 14 bases, with 12 bases between. The CDR3 has 10 amino acids.

This clonotype was sampled from a human donor with alopecia areata. The chain couples TRBV25-1 to TRBJ1-4; TRBD1 might be the D (5 bases). The sample consisted of CD8+ T cells sorted from blood, taken at week 4, from a patient treated with tofacitinib. The DNA of the CDR3 is TGTGCCAGCGGGGGGGAAGGGCTGTTTTTT. This translates into CASGGEGLFF. Full variable domain (rest looked up from reference TRBV25-1 and TRBJ1-4): EADIYQTPRYLVIGTGKKITLECSQTMGHDKMYWYQQDPGMELHLIHYSYGVNSTEKGDLSSESTVSRIRTEHFPLTLESARPSHTSQYLCASGGEGLFFGSGTQLSVL.